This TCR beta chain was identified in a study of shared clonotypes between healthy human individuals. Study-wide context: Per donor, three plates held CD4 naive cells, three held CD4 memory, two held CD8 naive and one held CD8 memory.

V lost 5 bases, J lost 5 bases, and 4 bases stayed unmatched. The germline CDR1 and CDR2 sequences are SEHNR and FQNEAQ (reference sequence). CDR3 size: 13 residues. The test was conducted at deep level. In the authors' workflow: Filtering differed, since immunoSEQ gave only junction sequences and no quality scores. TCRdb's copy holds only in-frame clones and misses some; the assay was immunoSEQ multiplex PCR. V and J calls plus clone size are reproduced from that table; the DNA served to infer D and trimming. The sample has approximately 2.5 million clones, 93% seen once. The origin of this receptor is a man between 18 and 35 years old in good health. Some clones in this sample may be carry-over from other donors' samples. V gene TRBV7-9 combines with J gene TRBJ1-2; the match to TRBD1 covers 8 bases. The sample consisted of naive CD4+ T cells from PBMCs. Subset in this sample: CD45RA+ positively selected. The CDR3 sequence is CASSPRTGYGYTF. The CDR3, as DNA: TGTGCCAGCAGCCCCCGGACAGGGTATGGCTACACCTTC.